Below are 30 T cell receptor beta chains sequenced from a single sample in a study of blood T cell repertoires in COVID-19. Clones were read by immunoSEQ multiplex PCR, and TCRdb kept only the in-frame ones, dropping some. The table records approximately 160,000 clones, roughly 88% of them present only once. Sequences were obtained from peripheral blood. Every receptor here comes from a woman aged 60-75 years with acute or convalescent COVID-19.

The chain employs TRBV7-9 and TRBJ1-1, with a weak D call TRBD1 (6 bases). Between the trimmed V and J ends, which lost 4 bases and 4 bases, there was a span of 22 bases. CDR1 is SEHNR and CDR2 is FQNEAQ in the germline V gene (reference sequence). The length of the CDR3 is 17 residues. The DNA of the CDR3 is TGTGCCAGCAGCTCCACTAAAGCGGGACTAGGGGGCACTGAAGCTTTCTTT. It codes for CASSSTKAGLGGTEAFF.

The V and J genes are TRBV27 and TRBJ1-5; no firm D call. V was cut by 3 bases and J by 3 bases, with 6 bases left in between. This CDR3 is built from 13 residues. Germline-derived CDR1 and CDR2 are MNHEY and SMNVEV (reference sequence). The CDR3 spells CASSFQINQPQHF. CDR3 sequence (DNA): TGTGCCAGCAGTTTCCAGATCAATCAGCCCCAGCATTTT.

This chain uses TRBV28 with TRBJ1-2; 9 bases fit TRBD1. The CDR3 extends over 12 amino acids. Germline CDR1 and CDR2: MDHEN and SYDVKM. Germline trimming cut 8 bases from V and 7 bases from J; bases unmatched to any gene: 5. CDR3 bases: TGTGCCAGCCAAGGGACAGGGCTTGGCTACACCTTC. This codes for CASQGTGLGYTF.

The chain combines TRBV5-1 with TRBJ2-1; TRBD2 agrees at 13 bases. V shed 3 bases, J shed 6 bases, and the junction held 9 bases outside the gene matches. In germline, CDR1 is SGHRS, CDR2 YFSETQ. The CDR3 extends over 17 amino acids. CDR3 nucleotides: TGCGCCAGCAGCTGGTTGTATTGGACTAGCGGGGGCAATGAGCAGTTCTTC. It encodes CASSWLYWTSGGNEQFF.

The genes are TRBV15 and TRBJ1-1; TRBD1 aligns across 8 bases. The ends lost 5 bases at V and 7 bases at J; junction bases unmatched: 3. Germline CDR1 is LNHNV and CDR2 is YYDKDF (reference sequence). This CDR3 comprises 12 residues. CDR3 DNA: TGTGCCACCAGCGACAGGGGAATTGAAGCTTTCTTT. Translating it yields CATSDRGIEAFF. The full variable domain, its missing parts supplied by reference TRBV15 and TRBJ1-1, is DAMVIQNPRYQVTQFGKPVTLSCSQTLNHNVMYWYQQKSSQAPKLLFHYYDKDFNNEADTPDNFQSRRPNTSFCFLDIRSPGLGDTAMYLCATSDRGIEAFFGQGTRLTVV.

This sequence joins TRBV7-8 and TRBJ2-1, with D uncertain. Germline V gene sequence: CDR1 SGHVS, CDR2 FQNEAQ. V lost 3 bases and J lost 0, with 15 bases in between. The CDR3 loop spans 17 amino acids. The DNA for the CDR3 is TGTGCCAGCAGCTTCGATTCTCGGGTGAGCTCCTACAATGAGCAGTTCTTC. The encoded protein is CASSFDSRVSSYNEQFF.

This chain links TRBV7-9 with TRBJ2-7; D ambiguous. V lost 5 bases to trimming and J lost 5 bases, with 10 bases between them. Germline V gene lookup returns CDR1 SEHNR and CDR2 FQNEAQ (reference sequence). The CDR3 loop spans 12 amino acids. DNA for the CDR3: TGTGCCAGCAGCCCATCCGGTGACGAGCAGTACTTC. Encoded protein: CASSPSGDEQYF.

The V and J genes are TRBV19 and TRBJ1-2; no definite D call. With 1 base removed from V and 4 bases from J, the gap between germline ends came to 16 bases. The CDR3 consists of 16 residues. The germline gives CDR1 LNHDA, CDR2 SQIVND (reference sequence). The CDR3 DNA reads TGTGCCAGTAGTATAGGTCTCGTAGAGGCTACCTATGGCTACACCTTC. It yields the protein CASSIGLVEATYGYTF.

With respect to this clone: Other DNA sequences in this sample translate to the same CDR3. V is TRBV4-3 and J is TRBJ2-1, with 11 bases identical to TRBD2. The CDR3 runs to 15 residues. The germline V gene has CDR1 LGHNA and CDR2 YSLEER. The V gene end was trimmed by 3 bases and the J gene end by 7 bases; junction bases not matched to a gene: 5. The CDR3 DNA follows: TGCGCCAGCAGCCACACTAGCGGGGGTGCAAATGAGCAGTTCTTC. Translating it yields CASSHTSGGANEQFF.

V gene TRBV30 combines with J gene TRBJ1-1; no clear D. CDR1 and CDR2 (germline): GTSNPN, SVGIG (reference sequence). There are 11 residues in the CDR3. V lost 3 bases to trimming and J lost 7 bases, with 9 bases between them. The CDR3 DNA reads TGTGCCTGGAGCAGGCAGGTTGAAGCTTTCTTT. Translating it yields CAWSRQVEAFF.

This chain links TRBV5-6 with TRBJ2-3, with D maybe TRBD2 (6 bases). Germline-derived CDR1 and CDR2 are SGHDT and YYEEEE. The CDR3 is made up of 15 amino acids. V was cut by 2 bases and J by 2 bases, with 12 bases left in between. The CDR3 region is CASSFRRGITDTQYF. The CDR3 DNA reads TGTGCCAGCAGCTTTAGACGGGGGATCACAGATACGCAGTATTTT.

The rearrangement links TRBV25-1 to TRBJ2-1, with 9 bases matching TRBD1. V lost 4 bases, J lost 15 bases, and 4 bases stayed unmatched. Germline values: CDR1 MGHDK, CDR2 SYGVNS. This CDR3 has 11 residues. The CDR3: CASSGDRVGFF. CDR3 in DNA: TGTGCCAGCAGTGGGGACAGGGTGGGGTTCTTC.

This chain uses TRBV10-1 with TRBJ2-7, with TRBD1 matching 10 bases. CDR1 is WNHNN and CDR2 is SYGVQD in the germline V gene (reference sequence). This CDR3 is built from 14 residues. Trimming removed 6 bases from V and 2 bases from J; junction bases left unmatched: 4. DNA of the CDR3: TGCGCCAGCAGGTCCGACAGGGGGCCCTACGAGCAGTACTTC. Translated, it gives CASRSDRGPYEQYF.

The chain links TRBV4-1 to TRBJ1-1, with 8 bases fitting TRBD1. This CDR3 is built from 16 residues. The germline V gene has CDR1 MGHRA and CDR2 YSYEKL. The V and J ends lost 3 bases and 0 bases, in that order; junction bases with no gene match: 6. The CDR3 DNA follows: TGCGCCAGCAGCCAGACAGGGGCGGCTATGAACACTGAAGCTTTCTTT. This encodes CASSQTGAAMNTEAFF.

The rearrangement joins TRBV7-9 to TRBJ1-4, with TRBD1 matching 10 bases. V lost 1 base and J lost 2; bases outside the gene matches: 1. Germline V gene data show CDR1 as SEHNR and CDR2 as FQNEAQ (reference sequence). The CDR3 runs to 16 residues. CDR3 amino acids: CASSLGQGATNEKLFF. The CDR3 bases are TGTGCCAGCAGCTTAGGACAGGGGGCGACTAATGAAAAACTGTTTTTT.

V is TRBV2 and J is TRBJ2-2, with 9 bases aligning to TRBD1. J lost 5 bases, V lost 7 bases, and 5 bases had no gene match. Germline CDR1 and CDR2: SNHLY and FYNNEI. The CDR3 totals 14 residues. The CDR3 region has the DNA TGTGCCAGCACCGGGACAGGGAGGACCGGGGAGCTGTTTTTT. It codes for CASTGTGRTGELFF. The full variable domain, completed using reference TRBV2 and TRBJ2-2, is EPEVTQTPSHQVTQMGQEVILRCVPISNHLYFYWYRQILGQKVEFLVSFYNNEISEKSEIFDDQFSVERPDGSNFTLKIRSTKLEDSAMYFCASTGTGRTGELFFGEGSRLTVL.

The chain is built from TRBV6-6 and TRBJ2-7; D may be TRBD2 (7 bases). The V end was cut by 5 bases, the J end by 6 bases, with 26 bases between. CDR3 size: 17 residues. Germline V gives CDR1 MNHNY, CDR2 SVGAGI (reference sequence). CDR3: CASSLSSTGRGSPEQYF. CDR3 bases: TGTGCCAGCAGTCTATCTTCAACAGGGAGGGGTAGCCCCGAGCAGTACTTC.

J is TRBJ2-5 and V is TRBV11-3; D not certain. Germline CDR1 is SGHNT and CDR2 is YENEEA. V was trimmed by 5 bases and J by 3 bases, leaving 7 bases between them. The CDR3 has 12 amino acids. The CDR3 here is CASSEHKETQYF. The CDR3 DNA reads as TGTGCCAGCAGCGAACACAAAGAGACCCAGTACTTC.

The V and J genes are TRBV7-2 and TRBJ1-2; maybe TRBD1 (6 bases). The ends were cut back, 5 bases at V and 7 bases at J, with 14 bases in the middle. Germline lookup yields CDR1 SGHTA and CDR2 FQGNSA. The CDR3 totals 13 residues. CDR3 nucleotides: TGTGCCAGCAGCGCCTCAGGGGTGGGTGGCTACACCTTC. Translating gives CASSASGVGGYTF.

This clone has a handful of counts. CDR3 region: CASRRLAGWETQYF. For the CDR3, the DNA is TGTGCCAGCCGCAGGCTAGCGGGGTGGGAGACCCAGTACTTC. The V and J genes are TRBV7-2 and TRBJ2-5; 9 bases are shared with TRBD2. V was clipped by 8 bases and J by 5 bases; unmatched bases: 9. The length of the CDR3 is 14 residues. Germline V gives CDR1 SGHTA, CDR2 FQGNSA.

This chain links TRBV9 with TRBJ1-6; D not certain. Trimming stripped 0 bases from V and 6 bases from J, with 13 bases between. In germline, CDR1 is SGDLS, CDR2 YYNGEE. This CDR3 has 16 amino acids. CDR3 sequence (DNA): TGTGCCAGCAGCGTAGACGGCGGAGCCGTTAATTCACCCCTCCACTTT. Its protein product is CASSVDGGAVNSPLHF.

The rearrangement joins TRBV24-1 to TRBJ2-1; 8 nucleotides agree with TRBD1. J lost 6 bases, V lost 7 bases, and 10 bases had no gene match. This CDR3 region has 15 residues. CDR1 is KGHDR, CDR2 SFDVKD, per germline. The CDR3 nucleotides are TGTGCCACCAGCGCCCCAGGACAGGGACGCAATGAGCAGTTCTTC. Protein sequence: CATSAPGQGRNEQFF.

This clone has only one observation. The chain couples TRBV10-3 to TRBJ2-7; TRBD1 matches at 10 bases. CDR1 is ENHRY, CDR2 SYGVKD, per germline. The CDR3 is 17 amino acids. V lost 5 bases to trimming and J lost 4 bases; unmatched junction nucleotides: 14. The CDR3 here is CAISSPPTGGETYEQYF. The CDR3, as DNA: TGTGCCATCAGTAGCCCGCCGACAGGGGGCGAGACATACGAGCAGTACTTC.

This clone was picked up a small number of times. CDR3 residues: CASSSTPGQLRGGYTF. The DNA of the CDR3 is TGCGCCAGCAGCTCGACCCCGGGACAGCTCAGGGGCGGCTACACCTTC. The rearrangement joins TRBV5-1 to TRBJ1-2; 7 bases are a match to TRBD1. The CDR3 runs to 16 residues. J lost 8 bases, V lost 3 bases, and 16 bases had no gene match. The V gene's germline CDR1 is SGHRS and CDR2 YFSETQ.

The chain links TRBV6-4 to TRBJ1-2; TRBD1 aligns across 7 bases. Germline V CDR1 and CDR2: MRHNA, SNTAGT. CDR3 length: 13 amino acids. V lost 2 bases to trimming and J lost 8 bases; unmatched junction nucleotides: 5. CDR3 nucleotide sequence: TGTGCCAGCAGTGACGGGACAGCCCGGGGCTACACCTTC. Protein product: CASSDGTARGYTF.

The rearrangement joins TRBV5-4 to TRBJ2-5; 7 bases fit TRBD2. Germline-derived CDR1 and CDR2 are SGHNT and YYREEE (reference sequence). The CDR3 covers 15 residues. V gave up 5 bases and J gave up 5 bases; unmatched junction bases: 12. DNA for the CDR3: TGTGCCAGCAGAGAAAGGCTAGCGGTCCGGGAGACCCAGTACTTC. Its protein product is CASRERLAVRETQYF.

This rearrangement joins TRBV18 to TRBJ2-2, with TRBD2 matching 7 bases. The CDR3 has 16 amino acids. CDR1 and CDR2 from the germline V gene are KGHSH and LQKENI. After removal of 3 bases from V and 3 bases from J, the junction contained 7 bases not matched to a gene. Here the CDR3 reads CASSPGGAGYTGELFF. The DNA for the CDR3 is TGTGCCAGCTCACCGGGAGGAGCGGGGTACACCGGGGAGCTGTTTTTT.

The CDR3 spells CASSLRGSGANVLTF. The CDR3 coding sequence is TGCGCCAGCAGCTTGAGGGGATCTGGGGCCAACGTCCTGACTTTC. The chain carries TRBV5-1 and TRBJ2-6; D perhaps matches TRBD1 (5 bases). Trimming took off 1 base at V and 1 base at J, with 6 bases between the two ends. CDR3 length equals 15 residues. Germline CDR1 is SGHRS and CDR2 is YFSETQ.

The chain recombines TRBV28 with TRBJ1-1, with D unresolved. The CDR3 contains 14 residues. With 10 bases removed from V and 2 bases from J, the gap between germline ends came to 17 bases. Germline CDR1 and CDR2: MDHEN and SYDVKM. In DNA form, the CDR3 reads TGTGCCACCGAGAGTGGCAACAGAAACACTGAAGCTTTCTTT. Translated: CATESGNRNTEAFF.

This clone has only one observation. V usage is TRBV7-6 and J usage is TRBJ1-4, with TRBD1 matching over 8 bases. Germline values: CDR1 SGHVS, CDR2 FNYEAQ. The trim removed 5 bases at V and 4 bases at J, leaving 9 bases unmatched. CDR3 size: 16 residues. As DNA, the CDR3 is TGTGCCAGCAGCCCTACAAGCGGACAGGGTAATGAAAAACTGTTTTTT. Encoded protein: CASSPTSGQGNEKLFF.